Listed here are 6 T cell receptor beta chains from one sample, sequenced in a study of T cells in narcolepsy. Method: immunoSEQ multiplex PCR; TCRdb's copy keeps in-frame clones and lacks some. This table has 36,000 or so clones, roughly 87% appearing once. The specimen sequenced was CD45RA- memory CD4+ T cells from PBMCs. Receptor source: a human donor with narcolepsy.

This clone was found a few times. J is TRBJ2-7 and V is TRBV6-5; D tentatively fits TRBD1 or TRBD2 (5 bases each). The CDR3 consists of 15 residues. Deletions cut 0 bases from V and 3 bases from J, with 12 bases between. The V gene's germline CDR1 is MNHEY and CDR2 SVGAGI. CDR3 nucleotides: TGTGCCAGCAGTTACTCGAGGGACGGCGTCTACGAGCAGTACTTC. Amino acids: CASSYSRDGVYEQYF.

This sequence joins TRBV5-1 and TRBJ1-1, with a possible D match to TRBD1 (6 bases). Germline lookup yields CDR1 SGHRS and CDR2 YFSETQ. V lost 2 bases and J lost 4, with 12 bases in between. CDR3 length: 14 residues. The CDR3 region is CASSLQGIGTEAFF. The DNA for the CDR3 is TGCGCCAGCAGCTTACAGGGTATCGGCACTGAAGCTTTCTTT.

The CDR3 DNA reads TGTGCCAGCAGTCCCCATGACCTAATCATGAACACTGAAGCTTTCTTT. It is translated as CASSPHDLIMNTEAFF. The gene calls are TRBV27 and TRBJ1-1; D gene uncertain. The CDR3 loop spans 16 amino acids. Trimming cost V 5 bases and J 0 bases, with 16 bases left between them. Per germline, CDR1 MNHEY and CDR2 SMNVEV (reference sequence).

The chain carries TRBV7-3 and TRBJ2-7; no reliable D call. Germline V lookup: CDR1 SGHTA, CDR2 FQGTGA. V was shortened by 4 bases and J by 0 bases, with 4 bases between the two germline ends. CDR3 size: 12 residues. This CDR3 reads CASSSSSYEQYF. DNA for the CDR3: TGTGCCAGCAGCTCCAGCTCCTACGAGCAGTACTTC. The full variable domain, its missing parts supplied by reference TRBV7-3 and TRBJ2-7, is GAGVSQTPSNKVTEKGKYVELRCDPISGHTALYWYRQSLGQGPEFLIYFQGTGAADDSGLPNDRFFAVRPEGSVSTLKIQRTERGDSAVYLCASSSSSYEQYFGPGTRLTVT.

The chain links TRBV6-6 to TRBJ1-3; D unresolved. V was cut by 2 bases and J by 0 bases, with 5 bases left in between. CDR1 is MNHNY, CDR2 SVGAGI, per germline (reference sequence). The CDR3 is 14 residues long. The DNA of the CDR3 is TGTGCCAGCAGTTACGCGGGCTCTGGAAACACCATATATTTT. This gives the protein CASSYAGSGNTIYF.

The J gene is TRBJ2-7, the V gene TRBV27; the D gene could be TRBD1 or TRBD2 (7 bases each). V gave up 5 bases and J gave up 1 base, with 15 bases separating them. This CDR3 has 15 amino acids. CDR1 and CDR2 from the germline V gene are MNHEY and SMNVEV (reference sequence). CDR3 loop: CASSIYQGGSYEQYF. The DNA of the CDR3 is TGTGCCAGCAGTATATATCAGGGGGGGTCCTACGAGCAGTACTTC.